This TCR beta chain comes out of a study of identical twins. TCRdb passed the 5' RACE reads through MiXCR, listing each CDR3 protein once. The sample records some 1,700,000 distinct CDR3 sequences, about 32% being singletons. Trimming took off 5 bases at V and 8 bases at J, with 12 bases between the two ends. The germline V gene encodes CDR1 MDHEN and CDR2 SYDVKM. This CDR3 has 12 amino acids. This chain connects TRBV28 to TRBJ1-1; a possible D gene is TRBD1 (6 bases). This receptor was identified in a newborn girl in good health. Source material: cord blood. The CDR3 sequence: CASSADRMEAFF. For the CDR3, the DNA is TGTGCCAGCAGTGCGGACAGAATGGAAGCTTTCTTT.